The TCR beta chain described here comes from a study of identifying expanded T cells in peripheral blood. The CDR3 runs 16 residues. V shed 0 bases, J shed 6 bases, and the junction held 9 bases outside the gene matches. Germline V gives CDR1 SGHKS, CDR2 YYEKEE (reference sequence). Sequencing used immunoSEQ multiplex PCR; TCRdb keeps in-frame clones, though not all of them. The sample has fewer than 85,000 clones, about 89% seen once. This receptor was obtained from a person aged 18 to 75 in good health. This chain uses TRBV5-5 with TRBJ2-7, with 10 bases aligning to TRBD2. Sequences were obtained from blood. CDR3 sequence (DNA): TGTGCCAGCAGCTTGGATCTTGGGACTAGCGTCGGCGAGCAGTACTTC. Protein sequence: CASSLDLGTSVGEQYF. Drawing the rest from reference TRBV5-5 and TRBJ2-7, the complete variable domain is DAGVTQSPTHLIKTRGQQVTLRCSPISGHKSVSWYQQVLGQGPQFIFQYYEKEERGRGNFPDRFSARQFPNYSSELNVNALLLGDSALYLCASSLDLGTSVGEQYFGPGTRLTVT.